This record covers a single T cell receptor (beta chain). No antigen is known for it. One base away there is no much larger clone; base qualities are not given. Whole blood was collected in K2EDTA tubes by collaborating institutions according to the institutions' own protocols. For TCRbeta analysis, collaborators shipped samples in one of three forms: frozen whole blood, isolated PBMCs, or DNA extracted from either of those sample types. These data are taken from a study of blood T cell repertoires in COVID-19 (dated by TCRdb to about 2020). Broadly, across the study: Samples from collaborators originated in the United States, Italy and Spain and spanned both the acute and convalescent phases of COVID-19. Where HLA class I and class II types were available, the types were taken from metadata supplied by the sample provider, not from assay-based typing. The material from the prospective study consisted of cDNA or gDNA derived from T cells, B-cell-depleted T cells, or PBMCs. The repertoires were released in a freely available public database intended as a resource for research on the immune response to SARS-CoV-2. Deeply sampled blood TCRbeta repertoires from subjects exposed to, actively infected with, or recovered from COVID-19 were included in the dataset. Samples came from the ongoing ImmuneRACE study (first 160 participants) plus 1,254 subjects from 6 global collaborators. The sample metadata nearly always contained a de-identified subject ID, COVID-19 status, age in years and sex.

The germline V gene (reference sequence) gives CDR1 as SGHNT and CDR2 as YYREEE. V has 3 bases trimmed and J has 7 bases trimmed; junction bases matching no gene number 7. The CDR3 contains 15 residues, cysteine and phenylalanine counted. The sequence is cut down to CDR3 DNA, 45 bases in frame from base 1. Broad study findings and their caveats: The quantity of clinical and demographic metadata differed by source and by participant and was supplied without curation.

The immunoSEQ Assay, a bias-controlled multiplex PCR, was used to amplify TCRbeta CDR3 regions from genomic DNA. Turning to the authors' computational methods: The number of nucleated cells in each sample was estimated by amplification of reference gene primers within the assay. To quantify the absolute abundance of each unique TCRbeta CDR3 rearrangement, sequence reads were collapsed and filtered. Productive Simpson clonality was computed per sample as the square root of Simpson's diversity index over productive rearrangements. Entries here come from immuneACCESS through TCRdb and include only in-frame sequences with V and J called. Some clones fail to appear in such tables; in the studies checked, an unresolved V gene covers under half of the shortfall, and the cause of the remainder is unknown. The DNA was the basis for D and trimming; V, J and clone size are from that table. The sample records 40,000 to 55,000 clones, 85% to 90% of which are singletons. Of the sample, about 27% is held by the ten largest clones.

The receptor comes from a human donor in a cohort sampled during active COVID-19. The chain is assembled from TRBV5-4 and TRBJ2-1, and TRBD2 matches 10 of the central bases. Sequences were obtained from peripheral blood. The nucleotide sequence reads TGTGCCAGCAGCTCTAGACTAGCGGGTAGGAATGAGCAGTTCTTC. Its protein product is CASSSRLAGRNEQFF.